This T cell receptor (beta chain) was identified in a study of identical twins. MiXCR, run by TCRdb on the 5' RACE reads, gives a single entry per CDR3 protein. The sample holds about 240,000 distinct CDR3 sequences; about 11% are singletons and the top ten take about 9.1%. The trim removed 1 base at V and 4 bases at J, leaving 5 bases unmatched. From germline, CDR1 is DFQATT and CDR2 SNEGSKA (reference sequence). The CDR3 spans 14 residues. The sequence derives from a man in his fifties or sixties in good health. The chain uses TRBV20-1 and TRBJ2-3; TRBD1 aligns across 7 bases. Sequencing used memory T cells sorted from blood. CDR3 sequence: CSARAGTVADTQYF. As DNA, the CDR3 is TGCAGTGCTAGAGCCGGGACAGTTGCAGATACGCAGTATTTT.